This TCR beta chain originates from a study of technical replicates of blood from a handful of donors. Libraries were prepared by immunoSEQ multiplex PCR; TCRdb keeps only in-frame clonotypes and omits some of them. The sample gives tens of thousands of clones, 95% to 97% of which show up once; approximately 0.37% is in the top ten. This receptor was obtained from a human donor in good health. The sample was T cells isolated from PBMCs.

CDR3 in amino acids: CASSRPTGGNQPQHF. CDR3 DNA: TGTGCCAGCAGTCGCCCGACAGGGGGCAATCAGCCCCAGCATTTT. J is TRBJ1-5 and V is TRBV28, with 8 bases lining up with TRBD1. The V and J ends lost 5 bases and 2 bases, in that order; junction bases with no gene match: 5. CDR1 is MDHEN, CDR2 SYDVKM, per germline. The CDR3 contains 15 residues.